This TCR beta chain comes out of a study of blood T cells in healthy people across ages. On this clonotype: Its antigen remains unknown. One junction end does not reproduce the germline sequence, and a read error may be involved.

Findings of the study overall: TCR beta diversity per million T cells fell roughly linearly with age.

Primed by a sample-barcoded 5' primer and a J-beta primer mix, a second PCR proceeded for about 6 to 12 cycles. A single record per CDR3 protein comes from TCRdb applying MiXCR to the 5' RACE reads. The sample contains around 1.5 million distinct CDR3 sequences, roughly 45% of which appear only once. Individuals who donated were healthy Caucasians from Russia aged roughly 6 to 90. Extracted total RNA amounted to at least 5.5 micrograms for each sample. The CDR3 loop spans 15 amino acids. Looked up from germline, CDR1 is SQVTM and CDR2 is ANQGSEA. This clonotype was sampled from a woman aged 18-29 years in good health. Sample: blood. The rearrangement joins TRBV29-1 to TRBJ2-3, with TRBD2 matching 8 bases. The CDR3 sequence: CSVAFGGGPGDAQYF. CDR3 DNA: TGCAGCGTTGCCTTTGGCGGGGGGCCGGGAGATGCGCAGTATTTT.